The 20 T cell receptor beta chains below were found in one sample sequenced in a study of blood T cell repertoires in COVID-19. Assay: immunoSEQ multiplex PCR; the TCRdb copy retains only in-frame clones and omits some. The sample lists 98,000 or so clones, 71% occurring once. Specimen: peripheral blood. The source of these receptors is a middle-aged woman with acute or convalescent COVID-19.

The chain carries TRBV2 and TRBJ1-4, with 11 bases fitting TRBD1. Trimming removed 3 bases from V and 7 bases from J; junction bases left unmatched: 4. The germline V gene encodes CDR1 SNHLY and CDR2 FYNNEI. The CDR3 spans 15 residues. The CDR3 protein is CASSEGTGGFEKLFF. Here the CDR3 DNA reads TGTGCCAGCAGTGAGGGGACAGGGGGATTTGAAAAACTGTTTTTT. The variable domain in full, completed from reference TRBV2 and TRBJ1-4, reads EPEVTQTPSHQVTQMGQEVILRCVPISNHLYFYWYRQILGQKVEFLVSFYNNEISEKSEIFDDQFSVERPDGSNFTLKIRSTKLEDSAMYFCASSEGTGGFEKLFFGSGTQLSVL.

The chain has TRBV3-1 (or the pseudogene TRBV3-2) and TRBJ2-6, with D possibly matching TRBD2 (5 bases). Looked up from germline, CDR1 is LGHDT and CDR2 is YNNKEL (reference sequence). The CDR3 runs 20 residues. V dropped 1 base and J dropped 0 bases, with 19 bases sitting between them. CDR3 residues: CASSQGGFFGESSGANVLTF. The CDR3 DNA is TGTGCCAGCAGCCAAGGGGGTTTCTTTGGGGAGAGCTCTGGGGCCAACGTCCTGACTTTC.

The chain employs TRBV5-1 and TRBJ2-3; 7 positions match TRBD2. CDR1 is SGHRS and CDR2 is YFSETQ in the germline V gene. V shed 0 bases, J shed 2 bases, and the junction held 3 bases outside the gene matches. The CDR3 runs to 15 residues. In DNA form, the CDR3 reads TGCGCCAGCAGCTTGGGAGCGGGGAACACAGATACGCAGTATTTT. Residues: CASSLGAGNTDTQYF.

This rearrangement joins TRBV6-5 to TRBJ2-7; TRBD1 matches at 8 bases. This CDR3 has 15 residues. CDR1 and CDR2 (germline): MNHEY, SVGAGI. The junction had 7 bases not matched to a gene; V was cut back by 5 bases and J by 1 base. CDR3 bases: TGTGCCAGCAGTCCAGGGACAGGTTATTCCTACGAGCAGTACTTC. The encoded protein is CASSPGTGYSYEQYF.

This clone was seen only a few times. The CDR3 reads CASSYSPSVDEKLFF. The CDR3 coding sequence is TGTGCCAGCAGTTACTCTCCATCGGTCGATGAAAAACTGTTTTTT. The chain carries TRBV6-5 and TRBJ1-4; D is undetermined. Germline CDR1 MNHEY, CDR2 SVGAGI. V was shortened by 0 bases and J by 6 bases, with 11 bases between the two germline ends. This CDR3 has 15 residues.

This clone was seen only a few times. The same CDR3 can be traced to other DNA sequences in this sample. The CDR3 region is CASSLSSGVDTQYF. The DNA for the CDR3 is TGTGCCAGCAGCTTAAGTAGCGGGGTAGATACGCAGTATTTT. The chain uses TRBV7-9 and TRBJ2-3; 8 bases line up with TRBD2. The trim removed 2 bases at V and 5 bases at J, leaving 3 bases unmatched. The CDR3 covers 14 residues. CDR1 SEHNR and CDR2 FQNEAQ come from the germline V gene (reference sequence).

Relative to its sample, this clone is medium-sized. The chain recombines TRBV29-1 with TRBJ2-1; maybe TRBD1 (5 bases). Germline V CDR1 and CDR2: SQVTM, ANQGSEA. The CDR3 consists of 16 residues. With 0 bases removed from V and 1 base from J, the gap between germline ends came to 13 bases. CDR3 region: CSVEDPGYRSYNEQFF. The CDR3 DNA reads TGCAGCGTTGAAGACCCAGGGTATCGGTCCTACAATGAGCAGTTCTTC.

The V gene is TRBV24-1, the J gene TRBJ1-2, with TRBD1 matching over 8 bases. V shed 9 bases and J 6 bases; nucleotides not matched to a gene: 8. The germline CDR1 and CDR2 sequences are KGHDR and SFDVKD. The CDR3 is 13 residues long. Here the CDR3 reads CATGGQGANGYTF. The CDR3 DNA reads TGTGCCACCGGAGGGCAGGGGGCGAATGGCTACACCTTC.

The chain joins TRBV3-1 (or the pseudogene TRBV3-2) to TRBJ1-5; 9 bases are a match to TRBD1. The CDR3 loop spans 17 amino acids. Germline V gives CDR1 LGHDT, CDR2 YNNKEL (reference sequence). V lost 1 base to trimming and J lost 2 bases; unmatched junction nucleotides: 6. The CDR3 nucleotides are TGTGCCAGCAGCCAAGGTCGGGACAGGGAACGCAATCAGCCCCAGCATTTT. Encoded protein: CASSQGRDRERNQPQHF.

The rearrangement uses TRBV28 and TRBJ2-7, with D uncertain. The V end was cut by 3 bases, the J end by 2 bases, with 11 bases between. From germline, CDR1 is MDHEN and CDR2 SYDVKM. This CDR3 spans 14 amino acids. Written as DNA, the CDR3 is TGTGCCAGCAGTTTGCTATCCCCCCCCTACGAGCAGTACTTC. Residues: CASSLLSPPYEQYF. Full variable domain (missing parts from reference TRBV28 and TRBJ2-7): DVKVTQSSRYLVKRTGEKVFLECVQDMDHENMFWYRQDPGLGLRLIYFSYDVKMKEKGDIPEGYSVSREKKERFSLILESASTNQTSMYLCASSLLSPPYEQYFGPGTRLTVT.

The chain has TRBV6-2 or TRBV6-3 and TRBJ1-2; TRBD1 matches at 9 bases. Unmatched junction bases numbered 12, after V lost 6 bases and J lost 4 bases. The CDR3 extends over 16 amino acids. Germline CDR1 and CDR2: MNHEY and SVGEGT. The CDR3 reads CASSRRGDREGYGYTF. DNA for the CDR3: TGTGCCAGCAGCCGAAGAGGGGACAGGGAAGGCTATGGCTACACCTTC.

The chain carries TRBV19 and TRBJ2-1; 10 nucleotides align to TRBD1. The junction had 9 bases not matched to a gene; V was cut back by 5 bases and J by 5 bases. In germline, CDR1 is LNHDA, CDR2 SQIVND (reference sequence). The CDR3 loop spans 16 amino acids. CDR3 protein: CASSPSGQGGDNEQFF. The DNA of the CDR3 is TGTGCCAGTAGTCCGAGTGGACAGGGGGGAGACAATGAGCAGTTCTTC.

The rearrangement links TRBV5-1 to TRBJ1-5; D uncertain. The ends were cut back, 0 bases at V and 5 bases at J, with 6 bases in the middle. This CDR3 is 13 amino acids long. Germline CDR1 is SGHRS and CDR2 is YFSETQ. The CDR3, as DNA: TGCGCCAGCAGCTTGGGCGAGGATCAGCCCCAGCATTTT. Its translation is CASSLGEDQPQHF.

The rearrangement links TRBV18 to TRBJ1-4; D unclear. In germline, CDR1 is KGHSH, CDR2 LQKENI. V lost 1 base, J lost 8 bases, and 8 bases lay in between. The CDR3 sequence is 13 residues long. The CDR3 spells CASSPREEEKLFF. In nucleotides, the CDR3 is TGTGCCAGCTCACCACGGGAGGAGGAAAAACTGTTTTTT.

V gene TRBV5-4 combines with J gene TRBJ1-5, with D possibly matching TRBD1 (5 bases). The germline V and J ends were trimmed by 4 bases and 2 bases, with 13 bases remaining between them. Germline assignment: CDR1 SGHNT and CDR2 YYREEE (reference sequence). The CDR3 totals 15 residues. Here the CDR3 reads CASSPGPDGNQPQHF. CDR3 coding DNA: TGTGCCAGCAGCCCAGGGCCCGACGGCAATCAGCCCCAGCATTTT.

The CDR3 nucleotides are TGTGCCAGCAGCCCCCGGGGCACCGGGGAGCTGTTTTTT. This translates into CASSPRGTGELFF. This chain links TRBV14 with TRBJ2-2; the D gene is possibly TRBD2 (5 bases). This CDR3 contains 13 residues. The germline V gene has CDR1 SGHDN and CDR2 FVKESK. V was pared by 4 bases and J by 4 bases, with 7 bases between.

The chain joins TRBV7-9 to TRBJ1-3; D possibly corresponds to TRBD1 (6 bases). The germline V and J ends were trimmed by 0 bases and 3 bases, with 6 bases remaining between them. CDR1 and CDR2 from the germline V gene are SEHNR and FQNEAQ (reference sequence). This CDR3 is 14 amino acids long. CDR3 in DNA: TGTGCCAGCAGCTTAGCGACAGGTGGAAACACCATATATTTT. This codes for CASSLATGGNTIYF. Supplemented by reference TRBV7-9 and TRBJ1-3, the full variable domain reads DTGVSQNPRHKITKRGQNVTFRCDPISEHNRLYWYRQTLGQGPEFLTYFQNEAQLEKSRLLSDRFSAERPKGSFSTLEIQRTEQGDSAMYLCASSLATGGNTIYFGEGSWLTVV.

This clone was counted ten times or more. The chain has TRBV7-9 and TRBJ1-1, with D possibly TRBD1 on 5 matching bases. V gave up 5 bases and J gave up 0 bases, with 16 bases separating them. Germline CDR1 and CDR2: SEHNR and FQNEAQ (reference sequence). CDR3 length: 16 amino acids. The CDR3 DNA sequence: TGTGCCAGCAGCCCTAGGCCGGGGGGATTGAACACTGAAGCTTTCTTT. Translating gives CASSPRPGGLNTEAFF.

The rearrangement uses TRBV3-1 (or the pseudogene TRBV3-2) and TRBJ2-1; 13 bases fit TRBD2. The CDR3 covers 16 residues. CDR1 and CDR2 from the germline V gene are LGHDT and YNNKEL (reference sequence). V was pared by 4 bases and J by 8 bases, with 8 bases of the junction left unmatched. The CDR3 DNA reads as TGTGCCAGCAGCCCGGGACTAGCGGGGAAAAGGGATGAGCAGTTCTTC. Amino acid sequence: CASSPGLAGKRDEQFF.

This clone was picked up many times. The chain links TRBV7-9 to TRBJ1-2; D might be TRBD1 (6 bases). V was cut by 3 bases and J by 8 bases, with 10 bases left in between. The CDR3 is 12 amino acids. Germline V gene sequence: CDR1 SEHNR, CDR2 FQNEAQ (reference sequence). CDR3 DNA sequence: TGTGCCAGCAGCTTTCGACAGGAAGGCTACACCTTC. It yields the protein CASSFRQEGYTF.